A single sample gave rise to the 29 T cell receptor beta chains below, sequenced in a study of blood T cell repertoires in COVID-19. Clones were sequenced by immunoSEQ multiplex PCR, and TCRdb holds only the in-frame ones, with some missing. The table lists 250,000 to 350,000 clones, 80% to 90% of them singletons, with about 4.1% in the top ten. The sample comprised PBMCs or T cells enriched from blood (not recorded which). These receptors were obtained from a woman aged 30 to 39 who had recovered from COVID-19.

V and J are TRBV27 and TRBJ2-2; D perhaps matches TRBD1 (5 bases). Germline values: CDR1 MNHEY, CDR2 SMNVEV (reference sequence). The CDR3 extends over 17 amino acids. V lost 6 bases to trimming and J lost 4 bases, with 21 bases between them. The CDR3 spells CASRAGFLFRPTGELFF. The DNA of the CDR3 is TGTGCCAGCAGGGCAGGGTTTCTATTTCGACCCACCGGGGAGCTGTTTTTT.

The gene calls are TRBV7-9 and TRBJ1-1; 8 bases line up with TRBD1. Germline CDR1 is SEHNR and CDR2 is FQNEAQ (reference sequence). The CDR3 covers 12 residues. With 4 bases clipped from V and 7 bases from J, the junction kept 2 bases outside the gene matches. CDR3 sequence (DNA): TGTGCCAGCAGCTCCGGGACAGGTGAAGCTTTCTTT. This encodes CASSSGTGEAFF. The whole variable domain, filled in from reference TRBV7-9 and TRBJ1-1, reads DTGVSQNPRHKITKRGQNVTFRCDPISEHNRLYWYRQTLGQGPEFLTYFQNEAQLEKSRLLSDRFSAERPKGSFSTLEIQRTEQGDSAMYLCASSSGTGEAFFGQGTRLTVV.

The V gene is TRBV7-9, the J gene TRBJ2-3; 8 nucleotides match TRBD2. Germline loops: CDR1 SEHNR, CDR2 FQNEAQ (reference sequence). The CDR3 spans 14 residues. The trim removed 4 bases at V and 1 base at J, leaving 1 base unmatched. The CDR3 sequence: CASSSGRGTDTQYF. Here the CDR3 DNA reads TGTGCCAGCAGCTCCGGGAGGGGCACAGATACGCAGTATTTT.

V gene TRBV18 combines with J gene TRBJ1-6; 8 bases fit TRBD1. This CDR3 is 15 amino acids long. The V gene end was trimmed by 4 bases and the J gene end by 7 bases; junction bases not matched to a gene: 6. The germline CDR1 and CDR2 sequences are KGHSH and LQKENI. The CDR3 region is CASSLGQGPNSPLHF. DNA for the CDR3: TGTGCCAGCTCACTCGGACAGGGCCCAAATTCACCCCTCCACTTT.

The chain is built from TRBV5-6 and TRBJ1-1; 11 bases agree with TRBD1. V gave up 1 base and J gave up 1 base; unmatched junction bases: 3. Germline V gene lookup returns CDR1 SGHDT and CDR2 YYEEEE. This CDR3 spans 16 amino acids. In nucleotides, the CDR3 is TGTGCCAGCAGCTTGACCGGGACAGGGGGGAACACTGAAGCTTTCTTT. It is translated as CASSLTGTGGNTEAFF.

V is TRBV15 and J is TRBJ1-2; D might be TRBD1 (5 bases). Germline loops: CDR1 LNHNV, CDR2 YYDKDF (reference sequence). Trimming cost V 5 bases and J 8 bases, with 18 bases left between them. CDR3 length: 14 amino acids. CDR3 sequence: CATSPQGWGWGYTF. CDR3 nucleotide sequence: TGTGCCACCAGCCCCCAGGGCTGGGGCTGGGGCTACACCTTC.

J is TRBJ2-1 and V is TRBV28; 8 positions match TRBD2. The trim removed 1 base at V and 4 bases at J, leaving 6 bases unmatched. The CDR3 spans 16 residues. CDR1 is MDHEN, CDR2 SYDVKM, per germline. The CDR3 nucleotides read TGTGCCAGCAGTTTATCTCTCGGCGGGGGGTACAATGAGCAGTTCTTC. Its translation is CASSLSLGGGYNEQFF.

This chain uses TRBV5-6 with TRBJ2-7; 8 nucleotides line up with TRBD2. This CDR3 has 15 amino acids. Germline loops: CDR1 SGHDT, CDR2 YYEEEE. V shed 0 bases, J shed 0 bases, and the junction held 2 bases outside the gene matches. CDR3 DNA sequence: TGTGCCAGCAGCTTGGAGCGGGAGCCCTCCTACGAGCAGTACTTC. Residues: CASSLEREPSYEQYF.

The chain carries TRBV18 and TRBJ2-5, with 7 bases lining up with TRBD2. This CDR3 is built from 16 residues. Looked up from germline, CDR1 is KGHSH and CDR2 is LQKENI. With 2 bases clipped from V and 2 bases from J, the junction kept 8 bases outside the gene matches. The CDR3 DNA reads as TGTGCCAGCTCACCAGGATTGCTAGCGGAGCAAGAGACCCAGTACTTC. The encoded protein is CASSPGLLAEQETQYF.

The chain carries TRBV28 and TRBJ1-2, with 7 bases aligning to TRBD1. In germline, CDR1 is MDHEN, CDR2 SYDVKM. After removal of 8 bases from V and 2 bases from J, the junction contained 23 bases not matched to a gene. The CDR3 contains 19 residues. The CDR3 loop is CASQTAPGGITRRNYGYTF. The DNA of the CDR3 is TGTGCCAGCCAAACGGCTCCAGGGGGGATCACGCGTCGAAACTATGGCTACACCTTC.

This clone has more than one count but fewer than ten. The V gene is TRBV3-1 (or the pseudogene TRBV3-2), the J gene TRBJ1-6, with 7 bases fitting TRBD1. J was trimmed by 5 bases and V by 1 base; bases with no gene match: 2. From germline, CDR1 is LGHDT and CDR2 YNNKEL (reference sequence). The CDR3 is 15 amino acids. The CDR3 is CASSQGGTDNSPLHF. The CDR3 coding sequence is TGTGCCAGCAGCCAAGGGGGGACAGATAATTCACCCCTCCACTTT.

V gene TRBV6-1 combines with J gene TRBJ2-2; possibly TRBD1 for D (5 bases). With 2 bases removed from V and 3 bases from J, the gap between germline ends came to 10 bases. The CDR3 is 15 residues long. Germline loops: CDR1 MNHNS, CDR2 SASEGT. Here the CDR3 DNA reads TGTGCCAGCAGTGAAATGACAGATCACACCGGGGAGCTGTTTTTT. This translates into CASSEMTDHTGELFF.

This rearrangement joins TRBV5-1 to TRBJ1-3; the D gene is possibly TRBD1 (6 bases). From germline, CDR1 is SGHRS and CDR2 YFSETQ. Trimming pared 4 bases from V and 3 bases from J, leaving 14 bases between. This CDR3 comprises 15 residues. CDR3 protein: CASSPPSGHGNTIYF. CDR3 nucleotide sequence: TGCGCCAGCAGCCCTCCTTCGGGACATGGAAACACCATATATTTT.

V usage is TRBV5-1 and J usage is TRBJ2-1, with 9 nucleotides matching TRBD2. Per germline, CDR1 SGHRS and CDR2 YFSETQ. V lost 4 bases, J lost 4 bases, and 6 bases stayed unmatched. The CDR3 is made up of 15 amino acids. Here the CDR3 reads CASSLLAGLYNEQFF. In DNA, the CDR3 is TGCGCCAGCAGCCTCCTAGCGGGGTTATACAATGAGCAGTTCTTC. The variable domain in full, completed from reference TRBV5-1 and TRBJ2-1, reads KAGVTQTPRYLIKTRGQQVTLSCSPISGHRSVSWYQQTPGQGLQFLFEYFSETQRNKGNFPGRFSGRQFSNSRSEMNVSTLELGDSALYLCASSLLAGLYNEQFFGPGTRLTVL.

The sample holds one count of this clone. The chain employs TRBV5-4 and TRBJ1-2; TRBD1 might be the D (5 bases). The CDR3 has 14 residues. The ends were cut back, 4 bases at V and 4 bases at J, with 14 bases in the middle. Germline CDR1 is SGHNT and CDR2 is YYREEE (reference sequence). The CDR3 nucleotides are TGTGCCAGCAGCGTCCAGGGCTTCGGCTATGGCTACACCTTC. Its translation is CASSVQGFGYGYTF.

This clone was found once. The rearrangement uses TRBV19 and TRBJ2-7, with D unresolved. This CDR3 spans 13 amino acids. Germline CDR1 is LNHDA and CDR2 is SQIVND (reference sequence). The germline V and J ends were trimmed by 10 bases and 6 bases, with 19 bases remaining between them. This chain's CDR3 is CATAWSSTSEQYF. The CDR3 nucleotides are TGTGCCACCGCTTGGTCGTCCACCAGCGAGCAGTACTTC.

The chain joins TRBV10-3 to TRBJ2-7, with TRBD2 matching over 9 bases. CDR3 size: 12 residues. Losses at the gene ends were 6 bases for V and 6 bases for J; bases not matched to a gene: 3. The germline V gene has CDR1 ENHRY and CDR2 SYGVKD. The CDR3, as DNA: TGTGCCATCAGCCGCGGGGGGGTCGAGCAGTACTTC. Its translation: CAISRGGVEQYF.

The gene calls are TRBV9 and TRBJ2-7, with 7 bases fitting TRBD2. This CDR3 comprises 15 residues. Trimming removed 0 bases from V and 1 base from J; junction bases left unmatched: 4. Germline V gene lookup returns CDR1 SGDLS and CDR2 YYNGEE. In DNA, the CDR3 is TGTGCCAGCAGCGTAGGAAGACTAGCATCCTACGAGCAGTACTTC. This gives the protein CASSVGRLASYEQYF.

The chain joins TRBV5-6 to TRBJ1-6, with D possibly being TRBD1 (5 bases). Trimming removed 5 bases from V and 9 bases from J, with 15 bases in between. The CDR3 extends over 14 amino acids. CDR1 is SGHDT, CDR2 YYEEEE, per germline. The CDR3 region has the DNA TGTGCCAGCAGGGGTAGCGGGGGTACTTCACCCCTCCACTTT. Its protein is CASRGSGGTSPLHF.

The chain uses TRBV27 and TRBJ1-1; D uncertain. The germline V gene has CDR1 MNHEY and CDR2 SMNVEV (reference sequence). CDR3 length equals 15 residues. Trimming took off 3 bases at V and 2 bases at J, with 13 bases between the two ends. The CDR3 region has the DNA TGTGCCAGCAGTTTTGGAGGGAATCGTAACACTGAAGCTTTCTTT. Its translation is CASSFGGNRNTEAFF.

This clone was seen just once. This sequence joins TRBV6-5 and TRBJ2-5; 10 bases align to TRBD2. The CDR3 extends over 16 amino acids. V gave up 0 bases and J gave up 1 base; unmatched junction bases: 2. Germline CDR1 MNHEY, CDR2 SVGAGI. For the CDR3, the DNA is TGTGCCAGCAGTTACTCACTAGCGGGGTCCCAAGAGACCCAGTACTTC. Amino acid sequence: CASSYSLAGSQETQYF.

The chain joins TRBV7-9 to TRBJ2-2, with 10 bases that match TRBD2. V gave up 2 bases and J gave up 0 bases; unmatched junction bases: 9. This CDR3 is 19 amino acids long. Germline CDR1 SEHNR, CDR2 FQNEAQ (reference sequence). CDR3 sequence: CASSLRRSGRETNTGELFF. CDR3 nucleotide sequence: TGTGCCAGCAGCTTACGGCGGAGCGGGAGGGAAACGAACACCGGGGAGCTGTTTTTT.

The rearrangement joins TRBV9 to TRBJ2-1; 12 bases line up with TRBD2. The V and J ends lost 2 bases and 6 bases, in that order; junction bases with no gene match: 6. CDR1 SGDLS and CDR2 YYNGEE come from the germline V gene. CDR3 length: 16 amino acids. The CDR3 sequence is CASSVQGLAGSNEQFF. DNA of the CDR3: TGTGCCAGCAGCGTGCAAGGACTAGCGGGATCCAATGAGCAGTTCTTC.

This chain links TRBV19 with TRBJ1-6; a possible D gene is TRBD1 (6 bases). CDR1 is LNHDA and CDR2 is SQIVND in the germline V gene (reference sequence). V lost 5 bases to trimming and J lost 7 bases, with 9 bases between them. The CDR3 extends over 13 amino acids. In nucleotides, the CDR3 is TGTGCCAGTAGTCCCAGGGGAAATTCACCCCTCCACTTT. This codes for CASSPRGNSPLHF.

The chain has TRBV7-2 and TRBJ2-2; D may be TRBD1 (6 bases). The CDR3 has 17 residues. From germline, CDR1 is SGHTA and CDR2 FQGNSA. Trimming pared 4 bases from V and 4 bases from J, leaving 19 bases between. The CDR3 protein is CASSSRLGAEVTGELFF. DNA for the CDR3: TGTGCCAGCAGCTCCCGACTGGGGGCAGAAGTCACCGGGGAGCTGTTTTTT.

The sample holds a few counts of this clone. The gene calls are TRBV28 and TRBJ1-5; TRBD1 matches 7 bases. The V gene end was trimmed by 6 bases and the J gene end by 5 bases; junction bases not matched to a gene: 13. The CDR3 covers 16 residues. CDR1 is MDHEN and CDR2 is SYDVKM in the germline V gene. This CDR3 reads CASRRNRGVGDQPQHF. CDR3 DNA sequence: TGTGCCAGCAGGAGAAACAGGGGTGTGGGGGATCAGCCCCAGCATTTT.

The chain combines TRBV29-1 with TRBJ2-2, with no clear D. Trimming cost V 0 bases and J 6 bases, with 5 bases left between them. The germline V gene encodes CDR1 SQVTM and CDR2 ANQGSEA. CDR3 length: 12 amino acids. CDR3 nucleotide sequence: TGCAGCGTTGAAGAACTTCCCGGGGAGCTGTTTTTT. Protein product: CSVEELPGELFF.

V and J are TRBV9 and TRBJ1-1; perhaps TRBD1 as D (5 bases). Trimming removed 3 bases from V and 4 bases from J, with 19 bases in between. The CDR3 runs to 16 residues. Germline V gene sequence: CDR1 SGDLS, CDR2 YYNGEE. CDR3 DNA: TGTGCCAGCAGCGCAACCTCGGGGGGGGTTAGCACTGAAGCTTTCTTT. Translated, it gives CASSATSGGVSTEAFF. Full variable domain (rest looked up from reference TRBV9 and TRBJ1-1): DSGVTQTPKHLITATGQRVTLRCSPRSGDLSVYWYQQSLDQGLQFLIQYYNGEERAKGNILERFSAQQFPDLHSELNLSSLELGDSALYFCASSATSGGVSTEAFFGQGTRLTVV.

This chain connects TRBV10-2 to TRBJ2-2; 14 bases agree with TRBD2. The CDR3 covers 15 residues. Per germline, CDR1 WSHSY and CDR2 SAAADI. The trim removed 7 bases at V and 7 bases at J, leaving 5 bases unmatched. Here the CDR3 DNA reads TGCGCCAGCATCGGACTAGCGGGGGGTTTCGGGGAGCTGTTTTTT. Amino acids: CASIGLAGGFGELFF.